What follows are 16 T cell receptor beta chains derived from one specimen sequenced in a study of shared clonotypes between healthy human individuals. The naive CD8 fraction comprised CD45RO-negative cells positively selected for CCR7 and excluded terminally differentiated effector memory CD45RA+ cells. Generated by immunoSEQ multiplex PCR, the TCRdb table keeps only in-frame clones and is missing some. The top ten clones hold less than 0.12% of a sample with around 610,000 clones, roughly 96% of them seen once. Sequences were obtained from naive CD8+ T cells sorted from blood. Every receptor here comes from a woman younger than 45 in good health.

The V call is TRBV19, the J call TRBJ2-7; possibly TRBD1 or TRBD2 for D (5 bases each). This CDR3 region has 15 residues. The V gene's germline CDR1 is LNHDA and CDR2 SQIVND (reference sequence). Trimming removed 5 bases at V and 7 bases at J, with 21 bases between. As DNA, the CDR3 is TGTGCCAGTAGTTCCTTTTTCGGGGCTCAGGGTGAGCAGTACTTC. Translating it yields CASSSFFGAQGEQYF.

The chain combines TRBV15 with TRBJ2-3, with 8 bases lining up with TRBD2. Germline V CDR1 and CDR2: LNHNV, YYDKDF (reference sequence). The V and J ends lost 0 bases and 6 bases, in that order; junction bases with no gene match: 14. This CDR3 contains 18 residues. CDR3 sequence reads: CATSRDLGGRIKTDTQYF. DNA of the CDR3: TGTGCCACCAGCAGAGATCTAGGCGGGAGGATTAAGACGGATACGCAGTATTTT.

CDR3 sequence (DNA): TGCAGCGTTGAGAAGGGAAACTCCTACAATGAGCAGTTCTTC. Protein sequence: CSVEKGNSYNEQFF. The V gene is TRBV29-1, the J gene TRBJ2-1; D remains unclear. V was trimmed by 3 bases and J by 0 bases, leaving 9 bases between them. Germline CDR1 SQVTM, CDR2 ANQGSEA. The CDR3 contains 14 residues.

The V and J genes are TRBV15 and TRBJ2-7; D is undetermined. This CDR3 is built from 13 residues. Germline CDR1 LNHNV, CDR2 YYDKDF (reference sequence). V was clipped by 0 bases and J by 0 bases, with 3 bases between them. CDR3 bases: TGTGCCACCAGCAGAGACTACTCCTACGAGCAGTACTTC. This encodes CATSRDYSYEQYF.

The V gene is TRBV25-1, the J gene TRBJ2-7, with 7 bases matching TRBD2. V gave up 5 bases and J gave up 0 bases; unmatched junction bases: 10. The V gene's germline CDR1 is MGHDK and CDR2 SYGVNS. This CDR3 is built from 16 residues. The DNA for the CDR3 is TGTGCCAGCAGTAACCTGCCCAGCGGGAACTCCTACGAGCAGTACTTC. Translation gives CASSNLPSGNSYEQYF.

The chain combines TRBV27 with TRBJ2-3; D is ambiguous. Germline assignment: CDR1 MNHEY and CDR2 SMNVEV (reference sequence). This CDR3 has 14 residues. V was cut by 3 bases and J by 3 bases, with 10 bases left in between. The CDR3 bases are TGTGCCAGCAGTTTTGTCTGGGGTACAGATACGCAGTATTTT. It translates to CASSFVWGTDTQYF.

This sequence joins TRBV12-5 and TRBJ2-1; perhaps TRBD2 as D (7 bases). V was shortened by 0 bases and J by 9 bases, with 18 bases between the two germline ends. Germline-derived CDR1 and CDR2 are LGHNT and FRNRAP. CDR3 length: 16 amino acids. The CDR3 region has the DNA TGTGCTAGTGGTTTGGTACGGGAGGCACTACAGGGTGAGCAGTTCTTC. This codes for CASGLVREALQGEQFF.

The chain couples TRBV15 to TRBJ2-7, with TRBD2 matching 14 bases. Trimming cost V 1 base and J 5 bases; bases outside gene matches: 7. CDR3 length: 17 amino acids. CDR1 and CDR2 (germline): LNHNV, YYDKDF (reference sequence). The CDR3 nucleotides are TGTGCCACCAGCAGAGCTTGGGGGACTAGCGGGAGCGACGAGCAGTACTTC. It encodes CATSRAWGTSGSDEQYF.

To note about this clone: Other nucleotide sequences in the sample specify the same CDR3. The gene calls are TRBV27 and TRBJ1-1; 9 bases are shared with TRBD1. The junction had 4 bases not matched to a gene; V was cut back by 5 bases and J by 0 bases. CDR3 length equals 15 residues. Germline values: CDR1 MNHEY, CDR2 SMNVEV (reference sequence). CDR3 bases: TGTGCCAGCAGTCTGACAGGGGGGATGAACACTGAAGCTTTCTTT. Translating it yields CASSLTGGMNTEAFF.

The genes are TRBV9 and TRBJ1-2; D perhaps matches TRBD1 (5 bases). Trimming removed 3 bases from V and 3 bases from J, with 18 bases in between. The germline V gene encodes CDR1 SGDLS and CDR2 YYNGEE. The CDR3 contains 16 residues. CDR3 sequence (DNA): TGTGCCAGCAGCGAGAGGGACGACACATCATACTATGGCTACACCTTC. Amino acid sequence: CASSERDDTSYYGYTF.

J is TRBJ2-2 and V is TRBV28, with 10 bases that match TRBD2. Trimming cost V 5 bases and J 6 bases; bases outside gene matches: 6. This CDR3 comprises 15 residues. Looked up from germline, CDR1 is MDHEN and CDR2 is SYDVKM. The CDR3 is CASSLGTSEAGELFF. CDR3 nucleotides: TGTGCCAGCAGTCTCGGGACTAGCGAGGCCGGGGAGCTGTTTTTT.

The chain is built from TRBV28 and TRBJ2-1, with 9 nucleotides matching TRBD2. The CDR3 sequence is 15 residues long. The ends lost 2 bases at V and 7 bases at J; junction bases unmatched: 6. CDR1 is MDHEN, CDR2 SYDVKM, per germline. CDR3 residues: CASSLALAGWNEQFF. The CDR3 DNA reads TGTGCCAGCAGTTTAGCGCTAGCGGGATGGAATGAGCAGTTCTTC.

The V and J genes are TRBV28 and TRBJ2-7, with D hard to call. CDR1 MDHEN and CDR2 SYDVKM come from the germline V gene. V lost 5 bases, J lost 3 bases, and 11 bases lay in between. The CDR3 loop spans 13 amino acids. This CDR3 reads CASSPTTLYEQYF. The CDR3 nucleotides are TGTGCCAGCAGTCCAACGACCCTCTACGAGCAGTACTTC. The full variable domain, completed using reference TRBV28 and TRBJ2-7, is DVKVTQSSRYLVKRTGEKVFLECVQDMDHENMFWYRQDPGLGLRLIYFSYDVKMKEKGDIPEGYSVSREKKERFSLILESASTNQTSMYLCASSPTTLYEQYFGPGTRLTVT.

The V and J genes are TRBV28 and TRBJ1-2; 9 nucleotides agree with TRBD1. The CDR3 contains 15 residues. Trimming took 10 bases from V and 4 from J; bases not matched to a gene: 13. From germline, CDR1 is MDHEN and CDR2 SYDVKM. The CDR3, as DNA: TGTGCCACTCTTCAACAGGGGGCGCTAGCCTATGGCTACACCTTC. It specifies CATLQQGALAYGYTF.

V gene TRBV7-2 combines with J gene TRBJ1-2; no clear D gene. The CDR3 extends over 13 amino acids. The ends were cut back, 1 base at V and 2 bases at J, with 5 bases in the middle. Germline V gene sequence: CDR1 SGHTA, CDR2 FQGNSA. The CDR3 spells CASSLDTNYGYTF. The CDR3, as DNA: TGTGCCAGCAGCTTAGACACAAACTATGGCTACACCTTC.

This chain links TRBV9 with TRBJ2-6, with D possibly TRBD2 on 5 matching bases. Per germline, CDR1 SGDLS and CDR2 YYNGEE. V was pared by 1 base and J by 3 bases, with 14 bases between. The CDR3 contains 17 residues. CDR3 DNA: TGTGCCAGCAGCGTAAGGCCTGTGGGGAGTGGGGCCAACGTCCTGACTTTC. It encodes CASSVRPVGSGANVLTF.